Following are 21 T cell receptor beta chains from one sample sequenced in a study of identical twins. Via MiXCR, TCRdb re-called the 5' RACE reads, giving one row per CDR3 protein. The sample yields 350,000 to 450,000 distinct CDR3 sequences, roughly 20% seen once. Sequenced input: naive T cells sorted from blood. These receptors were collected from a man aged 45-60 years in good health.

V and J are TRBV27 and TRBJ2-3; D is undetermined. Germline loops: CDR1 MNHEY, CDR2 SMNVEV (reference sequence). The CDR3 runs 16 residues. V lost 0 bases, J lost 0 bases, and 10 bases lay in between. CDR3 bases: TGTGCCAGCAGTTTATCTGCGACCTATAGCACAGATACGCAGTATTTT. The encoded protein is CASSLSATYSTDTQYF.

The gene calls are TRBV7-3 and TRBJ2-2; 8 bases match TRBD1. CDR1 and CDR2 from the germline V gene are SGHTA and FQGTGA. The CDR3 covers 15 residues. V was clipped by 5 bases and J by 5 bases; unmatched bases: 7. The CDR3 coding sequence is TGTGCCAGCAGCACTCGACAGGGGCGGACCGGGGAGCTGTTTTTT. It translates to CASSTRQGRTGELFF. The whole variable domain, filled in from reference TRBV7-3 and TRBJ2-2, reads GAGVSQTPSNKVTEKGKYVELRCDPISGHTALYWYRQSLGQGPEFLIYFQGTGAADDSGLPNDRFFAVRPEGSVSTLKIQRTERGDSAVYLCASSTRQGRTGELFFGEGSRLTVL.

This clonotype was seen only a few times. This chain uses TRBV20-1 with TRBJ1-5, with D perhaps TRBD1 (5 bases). CDR1 is DFQATT, CDR2 SNEGSKA, per germline (reference sequence). The CDR3 extends over 15 amino acids. With 1 base removed from V and 3 bases from J, the gap between germline ends came to 13 bases. The CDR3 is CSARGGNSDNQPQHF. CDR3 nucleotides: TGCAGTGCTAGAGGGGGCAACAGCGACAATCAGCCCCAGCATTTT.

In the case of this clonotype: A much larger clone is a single base away; this may be a read error. The final CDR3 position lacks the conserved phenylalanine or tryptophan, pointing to a likely read error. The chain recombines TRBV5-1 with TRBJ2-1; 8 bases match TRBD1. The V gene's germline CDR1 is SGHRS and CDR2 YFSETQ. The CDR3 length is 13 residues. V shed 5 bases and J 5 bases; nucleotides not matched to a gene: 3. As DNA, the CDR3 is TGCGCCAGCAGAGGACAGGGCCACAATGAGCAGTTCATC. Its protein is CASRGQGHNEQFI.

This clonotype was recorded at least ten times. The V and J genes are TRBV6-1 and TRBJ2-5, with 8 bases lining up with TRBD2. From germline, CDR1 is MNHNS and CDR2 SASEGT. V was pared by 6 bases and J by 6 bases, with 6 bases of the junction left unmatched. This CDR3 has 13 residues. The CDR3: CASRGTSFQTQYF. For the CDR3, the DNA is TGTGCCAGCAGGGGGACTAGTTTTCAGACCCAGTACTTC.

This clonotype was observed a few times. The rearrangement joins TRBV7-8 to TRBJ2-3; D is possibly TRBD1 (8 bases). The V end lost 4 bases, the J end lost 1 base, and 12 bases lay between the germline ends. CDR1 and CDR2 from the germline V gene are SGHVS and FQNEAQ. This CDR3 contains 15 residues. Here the CDR3 DNA reads TGTGCCAGCAGCTCCACAGGGGGGGGCACAGATACGCAGTATTTT. Protein sequence: CASSSTGGGTDTQYF.

This clonotype was seen only a few times. V is TRBV6-2 or TRBV6-3 and J is TRBJ2-1; D is tentatively TRBD1 or TRBD2 (5 bases each). CDR1 is MNHEY, CDR2 SVGEGT, per germline. The CDR3 is 15 amino acids. The V gene lost 4 bases and the J gene lost 4 bases, with 14 bases spanning the gap. In DNA, the CDR3 is TGTGCCAGCAGTTGGGGGACCGGCGGGTACAATGAGCAGTTCTTC. The encoded protein is CASSWGTGGYNEQFF.

Turning to this clonotype: The junction differs from germline at one of its ends, possibly a read error. J is TRBJ2-1 and V is TRBV20-1; D remains ambiguous. CDR3 size: 11 residues. Germline loops: CDR1 DFQATT, CDR2 SNEGSKA (reference sequence). The CDR3 DNA follows: TGCAGTGCTAGACTCCCGGGCCCCCCGCTCTTC. Its translation: CSARLPGPPLF.

The rearrangement links TRBV12-3 or TRBV12-4 to TRBJ2-7, with D possibly TRBD1 on 5 matching bases. V lost 5 bases and J lost 5, with 13 bases in between. CDR3 length: 13 amino acids. As DNA, the CDR3 is TGTGCCAGCAGTCGCAGACAGTCCCACGAGCAGTACTTC. This sequence encodes CASSRRQSHEQYF.

In its sample, this clonotype was seen many times. The CDR3 sequence is CAISDGLAGYEQYF. CDR3 DNA sequence: TGTGCCATCAGTGACGGATTAGCGGGGTACGAGCAGTACTTC. This chain connects TRBV10-3 to TRBJ2-7; 8 bases agree with TRBD2. The length of the CDR3 is 14 residues. Germline V gene lookup returns CDR1 ENHRY and CDR2 SYGVKD. Germline trimming cut 3 bases from V and 4 bases from J; bases unmatched to any gene: 5.

This clonotype was recorded at least ten times. The gene calls are TRBV5-1 and TRBJ2-1; 8 nucleotides align to TRBD2. The CDR3 is 18 amino acids. CDR1 and CDR2 from the germline V gene are SGHRS and YFSETQ. V dropped 1 base and J dropped 7; count of bases not matched to a gene: 16. The CDR3 nucleotides are TGCGCCAGCAGCTTGTTTACCCCCGGGACTAGTGCCCTGAATGAGCAGTTCTTC. Protein product: CASSLFTPGTSALNEQFF.

The rearrangement joins TRBV28 to TRBJ2-2; 7 bases agree with TRBD1. The germline CDR1 and CDR2 sequences are MDHEN and SYDVKM. The ends lost 3 bases at V and 3 bases at J; junction bases unmatched: 4. CDR3 length equals 15 residues. The CDR3 sequence: CASSLSQGDTGELFF. CDR3 coding DNA: TGTGCCAGCAGTTTGAGCCAGGGGGACACCGGGGAGCTGTTTTTT.

This clonotype occurred many times. This chain joins TRBV20-1 and TRBJ2-3, with 14 bases aligning to TRBD2. CDR1 is DFQATT, CDR2 SNEGSKA, per germline (reference sequence). This CDR3 has 16 amino acids. The V and J ends lost 6 bases and 6 bases, in that order; junction bases with no gene match: 11. CDR3 DNA: TGCAGTGCCAACCACTTCGGGACTAGCGGGGGCGATACGCAGTATTTT. Translating gives CSANHFGTSGGDTQYF.

This clonotype was counted ten times or more. The V gene is TRBV6-5, the J gene TRBJ2-1; 7 nucleotides align to TRBD1. CDR3 size: 13 residues. The germline gives CDR1 MNHEY, CDR2 SVGAGI. V gave up 7 bases and J gave up 8 bases; unmatched junction bases: 8. The CDR3 region is CASTTGQSDEQFF. In DNA, the CDR3 is TGTGCCAGCACGACGGGACAGTCGGATGAGCAGTTCTTC.

This clonotype was counted once. The gene calls are TRBV29-1 and TRBJ2-3; either TRBD1 or TRBD2 may supply D (5 bases each). V was trimmed by 4 bases and J by 3 bases, leaving 14 bases between them. This CDR3 has 14 amino acids. Looked up from germline, CDR1 is SQVTM and CDR2 is ANQGSEA. CDR3 residues: CSVVVRGETDTQYF. In DNA form, the CDR3 reads TGCAGCGTTGTTGTTAGGGGAGAGACAGATACGCAGTATTTT.

This sequence joins TRBV12-3 or TRBV12-4 and TRBJ2-3; 11 positions agree with TRBD1. J lost 5 bases, V lost 3 bases, and 10 bases had no gene match. CDR3 length: 17 amino acids. The CDR3 here is CASSFGGTGGSGDTQYF. CDR3 in DNA: TGTGCCAGCAGTTTCGGCGGGACAGGGGGTAGCGGAGATACGCAGTATTTT.

This clonotype was detected a few times. V usage is TRBV2 and J usage is TRBJ2-7, with 9 bases identical to TRBD1. Germline assignment: CDR1 SNHLY and CDR2 FYNNEI. This CDR3 has 16 residues. V gave up 8 bases and J gave up 0 bases; unmatched junction bases: 11. As DNA, the CDR3 is TGTGCCAGCTACTACTTAAAGGACAGGGGCTCCTACGAGCAGTACTTC. It translates to CASYYLKDRGSYEQYF.

The genes are TRBV5-6 and TRBJ2-7; D remains unclear. The germline gives CDR1 SGHDT, CDR2 YYEEEE. The CDR3 consists of 16 residues. V lost 0 bases, J lost 3 bases, and 16 bases lay in between. DNA for the CDR3: TGTGCCAGCAGCTTGGCGGGCTCACTTCAGGACTACGAGCAGTACTTC. Its protein is CASSLAGSLQDYEQYF.

This clonotype was counted a few times. J is TRBJ2-4 and V is TRBV20-1; 7 bases line up with TRBD2. The germline CDR1 and CDR2 sequences are DFQATT and SNEGSKA (reference sequence). After removal of 0 bases from V and 1 base from J, the junction contained 3 bases not matched to a gene. CDR3 length: 15 amino acids. The CDR3 bases are TGCAGTGCTAGAGAAAGCGGGGTTGCCAAAAACATTCAGTACTTC. Its protein is CSARESGVAKNIQYF.

This clonotype was seen repeatedly, ten times or more. The chain links TRBV5-6 to TRBJ2-1; D unclear. V was cut by 1 base and J by 5 bases, with 7 bases left in between. Germline CDR1 and CDR2: SGHDT and YYEEEE. There are 13 residues in the CDR3. CDR3 nucleotides: TGTGCCAGCAGCTTGATGATGAACAATGAGCAGTTCTTC. It specifies CASSLMMNNEQFF.

The chain employs TRBV6-2 or TRBV6-3 and TRBJ2-1; D may be TRBD1 (6 bases). Germline CDR1 MNHEY, CDR2 SVGEGT. The length of the CDR3 is 14 residues. The V end lost 7 bases, the J end lost 1 base, and 11 bases lay between the germline ends. This CDR3 is CASTEDRSYNEQFF. CDR3 in DNA: TGTGCCAGCACCGAGGACAGATCCTACAATGAGCAGTTCTTC.